Listed below are T cell receptor beta chains from one sample, sequenced in a study of cytomegalovirus exposure and HLA in healthy donors. Sequenced by immunoSEQ multiplex PCR; TCRdb stores in-frame clones only, minus some. The sample carries 140,000 to 150,000 clones, more than 60% recorded once. The sequenced sample consisted of PBMCs. The receptors were gathered from a man aged 40-49 years in good health and CMV-seropositive. CDR3s leave out the opening cysteine and the closing phenylalanine or tryptophan. The D gene is left open where the match is weak.

J,V,D,CDR3
TRBJ2-3,TRBV19,.,ASSIDPGVAPDTQY
TRBJ2-7,TRBV29-1,.,SVATDSYEQY
TRBJ2-5,TRBV10-3,.,AISESKAGGETQY
TRBJ1-1,TRBV28,.,ASSYPGRGNTEAF
TRBJ2-7,TRBV5-1,TRBD1,ASSSGTGAYEQY
TRBJ2-7,TRBV19,.,ASSGGISYEQY
TRBJ2-3,TRBV11-3,TRBD1,ASSLGTGFSDTQY
TRBJ1-1,TRBV13,.,ASSPRLESTEAF
TRBJ2-5,TRBV7-8,.,ASSLAEEETQY
TRBJ2-7,TRBV9,TRBD2,ASSVASTSGRETYEQY
TRBJ2-1,TRBV4-3,TRBD2,ASSQREGRNEQF
TRBJ2-3,TRBV18,TRBD2,ASSPSELAGGQY
TRBJ2-2,TRBV5-4,TRBD1,ASSLGQGNTGELF
TRBJ1-5,TRBV6-5,TRBD1,ASSYGQGSQPQH
TRBJ1-5,TRBV5-6,.,ASSLGQGPNQPQH
TRBJ1-4,TRBV4-1,.,ASSQDRQANEKLF
TRBJ2-5,TRBV9,.,ASSVKAATQETQY
TRBJ2-1,TRBV7-2,.,ASNPRGASSYNEQF
TRBJ1-2,TRBV5-8,TRBD1,ASSSEWRRTGSGYT
TRBJ1-1,TRBV5-1,TRBD1,ASRRDRGGTEAF
TRBJ2-6,TRBV27,.,ASSPSGGWSGANVLT
TRBJ2-7,TRBV9,TRBD1,ASSVDDRVIDEQY
TRBJ1-6,TRBV4-3,TRBD1,ASSHLDRGLTSPLH
TRBJ2-1,TRBV5-8,.,ASSSMWGPSGYSYNEQF
TRBJ1-3,TRBV19,TRBD1,ASSIRTGSSGNTIY
TRBJ2-2,TRBV2,TRBD1,ASSLSGGRTGELF
TRBJ1-4,TRBV6-1,.,ASSEVHGRGEKLF
TRBJ2-1,TRBV7-3,TRBD2,ASSLQGGAPSYNEQF
TRBJ2-4,TRBV4-1,.,ASSQDQTGPVKNIQY
TRBJ1-4,TRBV7-9,TRBD1,ASSSHRGTNEKLF
TRBJ2-4,TRBV4-1,TRBD2,ASSHPRGTSGNIQY
TRBJ2-7,TRBV10-3,.,AISSSYEQY
TRBJ1-1,TRBV6-5,.,ASSYSQGRGEAF
TRBJ1-1,TRBV6-1,.,ASSESRNTEAF
TRBJ1-2,TRBV28,.,ASREDSLYGYT
TRBJ2-7,TRBV5-4,.,ASSLGRTSSYEQY
TRBJ1-5,TRBV5-6,.,ASSLGLDNQPQH
TRBJ1-4,TRBV4-3,TRBD1,ASSPATGPTTNEKLF
TRBJ2-5,TRBV7-9,.,ASSLVVLQETQY
TRBJ2-7,TRBV7-2,TRBD1,ASSGGGQGREY
TRBJ2-5,TRBV6-5,.,ASRATVQETQY
TRBJ2-7,TRBV7-2,TRBD2,ASMPHSGLAGEQY
TRBJ2-5,TRBV7-2,.,ASSLQETQY
TRBJ2-1,TRBV7-3,.,ASSMGHLTGNNEQF
TRBJ2-2,TRBV7-2,TRBD2,ASSPGGRVNTGELF
.,TRBV29-1,.,SVVSARRASYEQY
TRBJ2-7,TRBV30,.,AWSVVLAGEKQY
TRBJ2-2,TRBV28,.,ASSLPFWSNTGELF